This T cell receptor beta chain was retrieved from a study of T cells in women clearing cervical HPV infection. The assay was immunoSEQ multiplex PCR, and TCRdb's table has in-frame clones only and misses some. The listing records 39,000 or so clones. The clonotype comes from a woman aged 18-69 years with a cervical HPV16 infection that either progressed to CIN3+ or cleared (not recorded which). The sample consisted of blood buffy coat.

Incomplete CDR3 DNA: TGTGCCAGCAGCCCTCGACTAGCGGGAGCGGGCACAGATACG. As protein: CASSPRLAGAGTDT. The whole CDR3 sequence reads CASSPRLAGAGTDTQYF. This chain links TRBV6-2 or TRBV6-3 with TRBJ2-3, with 12 positions matching TRBD2. The read falls 3 residues short of the CDR3 end, and the missing part is taken from the germline J gene. This CDR3 comprises 17 residues. In germline, CDR1 is MNHEY, CDR2 SVGEGT. Germline trimming cut 6 bases from V and 1 base from J; bases unmatched to any gene: 8.